The T cell receptor beta chain described here comes from a study of cytomegalovirus exposure and HLA in healthy donors. The PCR used 60 Vbeta and 13 Jbeta primers. Assay used: immunoSEQ multiplex PCR; TCRdb lists only in-frame clones, some missing. The sample lists about 100,000 clones; around 85% were seen once. CDR3 length equals 14 residues. V lost 3 bases and J lost 4; bases outside the gene matches: 4. CDR1 and CDR2 from the germline V gene are SGDLS and YYNGEE. Sequenced input: PBMCs. V and J are TRBV9 and TRBJ1-5, with 7 positions matching TRBD1. This sequence originates from a man aged 25 to 45 in good health and CMV-seronegative. The CDR3 is CASSEGQSNQPQHF. The CDR3 nucleotides are TGTGCCAGCAGCGAGGGACAGTCAAATCAGCCCCAGCATTTT.